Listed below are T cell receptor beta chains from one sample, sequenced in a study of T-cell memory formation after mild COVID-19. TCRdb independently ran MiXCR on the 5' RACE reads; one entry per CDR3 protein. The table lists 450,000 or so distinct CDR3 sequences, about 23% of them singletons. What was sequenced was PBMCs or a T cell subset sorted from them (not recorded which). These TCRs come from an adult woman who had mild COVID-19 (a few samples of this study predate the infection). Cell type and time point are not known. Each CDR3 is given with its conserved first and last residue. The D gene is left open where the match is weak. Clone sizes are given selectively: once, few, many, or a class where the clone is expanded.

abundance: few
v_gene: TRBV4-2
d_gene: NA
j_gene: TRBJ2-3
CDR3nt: TGTGCCAGCAGCCAAGATAAAGCGGAAGATACGCAGTATTTT
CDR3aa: CASSQDKAEDTQYF

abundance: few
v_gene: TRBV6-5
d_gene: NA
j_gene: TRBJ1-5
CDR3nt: TGTGCCAGCAGTCGGACAGTGAGTCAGCCCCAGCATTTT
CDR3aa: CASSRTVSQPQHF

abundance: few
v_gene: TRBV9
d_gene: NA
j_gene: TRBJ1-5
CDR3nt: TGTGCCAGCAGGAGGGGGGGACAGCCCCAGCATTTT
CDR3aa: CASRRGGQPQHF

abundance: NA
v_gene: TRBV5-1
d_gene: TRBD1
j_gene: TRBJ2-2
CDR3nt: TGCGCCAGCAGCGCGGGGACAGGGTCATTCACCGGGGAGCTGTTTTTT
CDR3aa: CASSAGTGSFTGELFF

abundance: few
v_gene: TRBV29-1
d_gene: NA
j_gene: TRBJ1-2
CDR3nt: TGCAGCGTTGACCGGCAGGGGAGGGTTGATCCTAACTATGGCTACACCTTC
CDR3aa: CSVDRQGRVDPNYGYTF

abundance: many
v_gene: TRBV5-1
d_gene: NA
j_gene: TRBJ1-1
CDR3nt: TGTGCCAGCAGCCTTCCAGGGAACACTGAAGCTTTCTTT
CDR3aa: CASSLPGNTEAFF

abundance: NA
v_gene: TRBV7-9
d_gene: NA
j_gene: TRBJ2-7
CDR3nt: TGTGCCAGCAGCTTTGCGGCACGAGCCTACGAGCAGTACTTC
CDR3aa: CASSFAARAYEQYF

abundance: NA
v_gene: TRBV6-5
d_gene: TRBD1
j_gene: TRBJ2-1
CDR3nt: TGTGCCAGCAGTTACGACCCGACAGGGAGATACAATGAGCAGTTCTTC
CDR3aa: CASSYDPTGRYNEQFF

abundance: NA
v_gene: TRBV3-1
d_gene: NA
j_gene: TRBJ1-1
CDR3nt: TGTGCCAGCAGCCAAGCCACCCCGAACACTGAAGCTTTCTTT
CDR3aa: CASSQATPNTEAFF

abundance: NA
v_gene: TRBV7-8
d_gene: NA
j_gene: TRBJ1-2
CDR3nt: TGTGCCAGCAGCTTAGAAGGACAGTTCACTTTCTATGGCTACACCTTC
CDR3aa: CASSLEGQFTFYGYTF

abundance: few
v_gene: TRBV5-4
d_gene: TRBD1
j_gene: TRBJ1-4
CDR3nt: TGTGCCAGCAGCAAGACAGGGAGCAGTGAAAAACTGTTTTTT
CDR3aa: CASSKTGSSEKLFF

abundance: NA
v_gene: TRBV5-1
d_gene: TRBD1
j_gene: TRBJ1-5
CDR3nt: TGCGCCAGCAGCGTCGGGACAGGTTATCAGCCCCAGCATTTT
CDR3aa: CASSVGTGYQPQHF

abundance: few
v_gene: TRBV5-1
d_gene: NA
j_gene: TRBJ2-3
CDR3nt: TGCGCCAGCAGCTTGGGTACCGTCCCTAGCACAGATACGCAGTATTTT
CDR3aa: CASSLGTVPSTDTQYF

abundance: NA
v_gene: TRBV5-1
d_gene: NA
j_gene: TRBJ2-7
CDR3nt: TGCGCCAGCAGAAAGGTAGGGACCCAGATCGACGAGCAGTACTTC
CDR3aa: CASRKVGTQIDEQYF

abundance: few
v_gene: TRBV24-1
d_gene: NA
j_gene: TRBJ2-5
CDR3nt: TGTGCCACCAGTGATGCGACGATGTCCAGGGGGGACCAAGAGACCCAGTACTTC
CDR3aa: CATSDATMSRGDQETQYF

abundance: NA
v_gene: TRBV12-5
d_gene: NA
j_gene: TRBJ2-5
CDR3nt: TGTGCTAGTGGTTTGGAACGTTTAGGCCAAGAGACCCAGTACTTC
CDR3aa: CASGLERLGQETQYF

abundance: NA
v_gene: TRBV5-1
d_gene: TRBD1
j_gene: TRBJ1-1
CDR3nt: TGCGCCAGCAGCCTGACAGGGGTGTACGCTGAAGCTTTCTTT
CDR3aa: CASSLTGVYAEAFF

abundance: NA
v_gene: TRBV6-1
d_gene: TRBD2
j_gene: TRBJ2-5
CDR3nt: TGTGCCAGCAGCGGCGGGAGAGGTCTGGAGACCCAGTACTTC
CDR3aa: CASSGGRGLETQYF

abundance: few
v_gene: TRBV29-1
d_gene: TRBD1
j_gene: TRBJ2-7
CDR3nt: TGCAGCGTTGAATTTGCAACCCCCGCTGCTTCTTGGGACAGGAAGGCCCCCTACGAGCAGTACTTC
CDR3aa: CSVEFATPAASWDRKAPYEQYF

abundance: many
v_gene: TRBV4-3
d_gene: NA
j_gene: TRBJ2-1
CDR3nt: TGCGCCAGCAGCCAAGATCTTCGCTACAATGAGCAGTTCTTC
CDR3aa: CASSQDLRYNEQFF

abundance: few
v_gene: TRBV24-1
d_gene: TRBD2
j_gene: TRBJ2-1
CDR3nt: TGTGCCACCAGTGGGGGTAGCGGGACTGAGCAGTTCTTC
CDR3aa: CATSGGSGTEQFF